This TCR beta chain was recorded in a study of blood T cells in healthy people across ages. Study conclusions and caveats: It was found that TCR beta diversity correlated strongly with the percentage of naive T cells. Aged donors had fewer naive CD4+ cells and lower diversity than long-lived donors.

Combining a sample-barcoded 5' primer with a J-beta primer mix, a second PCR ran for about 6 to 12 cycles. TCRdb independently ran MiXCR on the 5' RACE reads; one entry per CDR3 protein. The sample yields 1.5 million to 2 million distinct CDR3 sequences, roughly 27% seen once. This clonotype has ten or more counts. Antigen specificity is unknown. Sequencing was done on a sample of blood. The receptor was isolated from a woman aged 25 to 39 in good health.

In DNA form, the CDR3 reads TGCAGTGCCCTACCCCGACTAGCTCTGGCGAATGAGCAGTTCTTC. As protein: CSALPRLALANEQFF. The V call is TRBV20-1, the J call TRBJ2-1; 7 nucleotides align to TRBD2. Germline CDR1 and CDR2: DFQATT and SNEGSKA (reference sequence). J lost 7 bases, V lost 6 bases, and 15 bases had no gene match. This CDR3 comprises 15 residues.